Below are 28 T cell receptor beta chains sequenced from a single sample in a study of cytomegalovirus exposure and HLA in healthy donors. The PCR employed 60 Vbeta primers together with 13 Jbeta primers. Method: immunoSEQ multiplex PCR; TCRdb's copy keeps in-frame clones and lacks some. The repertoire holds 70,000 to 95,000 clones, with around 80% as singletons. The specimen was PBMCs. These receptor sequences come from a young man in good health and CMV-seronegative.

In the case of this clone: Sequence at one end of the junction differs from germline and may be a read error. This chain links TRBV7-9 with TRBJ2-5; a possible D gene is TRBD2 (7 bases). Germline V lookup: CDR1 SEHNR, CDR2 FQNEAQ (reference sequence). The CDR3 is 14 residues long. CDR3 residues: CSSRDGGPPETQYF. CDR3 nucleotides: TGTTCCAGCAGAGACGGGGGGCCACCGGAGACCCAGTACTTC.

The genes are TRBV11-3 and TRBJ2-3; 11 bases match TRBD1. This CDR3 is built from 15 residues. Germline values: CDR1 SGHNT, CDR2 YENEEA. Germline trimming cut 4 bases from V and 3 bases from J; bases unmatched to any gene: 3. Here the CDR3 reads CASSSGQGETDTQYF. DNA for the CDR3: TGTGCCAGCAGCTCGGGACAGGGGGAGACAGATACGCAGTATTTT.

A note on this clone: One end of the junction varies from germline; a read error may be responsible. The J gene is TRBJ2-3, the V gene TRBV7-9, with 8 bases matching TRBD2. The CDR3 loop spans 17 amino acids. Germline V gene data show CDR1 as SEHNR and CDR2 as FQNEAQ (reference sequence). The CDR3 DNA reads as TGTTCCAGCAGTCCTCGGGGGGGCAACAGTCCCACAGATACGCAGTATTTT. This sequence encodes CSSSPRGGNSPTDTQYF.

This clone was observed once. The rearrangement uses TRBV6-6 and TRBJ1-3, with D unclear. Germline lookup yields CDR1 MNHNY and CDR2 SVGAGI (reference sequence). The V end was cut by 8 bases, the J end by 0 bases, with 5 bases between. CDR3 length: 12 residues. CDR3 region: CASHNSGNTIYF. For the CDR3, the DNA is TGTGCCAGCCACAACTCTGGAAACACCATATATTTT.

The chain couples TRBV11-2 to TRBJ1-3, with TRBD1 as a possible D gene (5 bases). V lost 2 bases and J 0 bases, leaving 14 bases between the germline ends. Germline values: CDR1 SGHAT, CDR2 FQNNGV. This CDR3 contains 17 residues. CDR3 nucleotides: TGTGCCAGCAGCTTATCATTTAGGGGCAGCTCTGGAAACACCATATATTTT. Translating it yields CASSLSFRGSSGNTIYF.

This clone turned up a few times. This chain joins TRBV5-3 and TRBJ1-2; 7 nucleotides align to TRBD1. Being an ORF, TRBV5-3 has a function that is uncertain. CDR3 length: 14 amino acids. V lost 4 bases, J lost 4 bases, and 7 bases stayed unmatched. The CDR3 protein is CARSPQGVCYGYTF. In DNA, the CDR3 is TGTGCCAGAAGCCCTCAGGGGGTTTGCTATGGCTACACCTTC.

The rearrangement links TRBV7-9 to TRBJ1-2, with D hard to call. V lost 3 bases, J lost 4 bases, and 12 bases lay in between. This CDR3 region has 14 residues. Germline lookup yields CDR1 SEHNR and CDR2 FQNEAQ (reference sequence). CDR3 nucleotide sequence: TGTGCCAGCAGCTTCCAGGATCGGGGCTATGGCTACACCTTC. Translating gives CASSFQDRGYGYTF.

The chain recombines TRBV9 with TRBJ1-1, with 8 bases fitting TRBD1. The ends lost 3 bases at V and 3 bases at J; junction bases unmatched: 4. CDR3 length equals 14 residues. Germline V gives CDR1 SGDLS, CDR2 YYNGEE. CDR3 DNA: TGTGCCAGCAGCGCTACAGGGGGGGACACTGAAGCTTTCTTT. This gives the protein CASSATGGDTEAFF. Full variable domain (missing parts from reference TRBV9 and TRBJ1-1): DSGVTQTPKHLITATGQRVTLRCSPRSGDLSVYWYQQSLDQGLQFLIQYYNGEERAKGNILERFSAQQFPDLHSELNLSSLELGDSALYFCASSATGGDTEAFFGQGTRLTVV.

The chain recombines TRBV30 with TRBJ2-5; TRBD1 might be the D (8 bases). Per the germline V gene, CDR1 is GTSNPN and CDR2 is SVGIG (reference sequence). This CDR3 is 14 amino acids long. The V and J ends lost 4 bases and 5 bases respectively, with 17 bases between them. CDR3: CAWTQGQGGETQYF. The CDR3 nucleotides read TGTGCCTGGACCCAAGGACAGGGAGGGGAGACCCAGTACTTC.

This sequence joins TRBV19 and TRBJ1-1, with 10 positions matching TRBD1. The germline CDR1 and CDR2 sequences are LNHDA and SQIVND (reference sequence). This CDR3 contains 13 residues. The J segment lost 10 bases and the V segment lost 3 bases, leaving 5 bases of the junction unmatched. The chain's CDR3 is CASSIGTGDIAFF. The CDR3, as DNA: TGTGCCAGTAGTATCGGGACAGGGGATATAGCTTTCTTT. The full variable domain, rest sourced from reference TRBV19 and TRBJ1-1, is DGGITQSPKYLFRKEGQNVTLSCEQNLNHDAMYWYRQDPGQGLRLIYYSQIVNDFQKGDIAEGYSVSREKKESFPLTVTSAQKNPTAFYLCASSIGTGDIAFFGQGTRLTVV.

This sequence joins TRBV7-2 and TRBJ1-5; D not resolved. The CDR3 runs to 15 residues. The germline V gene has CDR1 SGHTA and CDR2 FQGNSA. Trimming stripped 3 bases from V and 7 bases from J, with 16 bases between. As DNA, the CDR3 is TGTGCCAGCAGCTTGGTTCCCGATTTGAGGCAGCCCCAGCATTTT. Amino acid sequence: CASSLVPDLRQPQHF.

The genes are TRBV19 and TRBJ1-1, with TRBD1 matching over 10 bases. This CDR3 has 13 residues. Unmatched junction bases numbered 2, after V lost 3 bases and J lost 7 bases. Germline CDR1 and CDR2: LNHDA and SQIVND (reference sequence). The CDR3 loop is CASSIRTGGEAFF. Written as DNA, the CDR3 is TGTGCCAGTAGTATCAGGACAGGGGGTGAAGCTTTCTTT.

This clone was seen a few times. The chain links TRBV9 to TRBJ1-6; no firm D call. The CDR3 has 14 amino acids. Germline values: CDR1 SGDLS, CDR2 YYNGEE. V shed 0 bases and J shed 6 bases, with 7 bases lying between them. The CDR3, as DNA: TGTGCCAGCAGCGTAGATAGCCTTAATTCACCCCTCCACTTT. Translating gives CASSVDSLNSPLHF.

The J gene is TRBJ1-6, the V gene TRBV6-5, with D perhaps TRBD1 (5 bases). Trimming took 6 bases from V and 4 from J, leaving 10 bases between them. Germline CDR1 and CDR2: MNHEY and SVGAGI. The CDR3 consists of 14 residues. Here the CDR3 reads CASSPGGYNSPLHF. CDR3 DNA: TGTGCCAGCAGCCCCGGGGGTTATAATTCACCCCTCCACTTT.

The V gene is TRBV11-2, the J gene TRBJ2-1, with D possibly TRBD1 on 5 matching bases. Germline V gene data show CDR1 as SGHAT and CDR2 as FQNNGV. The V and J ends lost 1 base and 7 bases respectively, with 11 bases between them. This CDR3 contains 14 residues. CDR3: CASSLVLAGNEQFF. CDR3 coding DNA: TGTGCCAGCAGCTTAGTGCTCGCAGGGAATGAGCAGTTCTTC.

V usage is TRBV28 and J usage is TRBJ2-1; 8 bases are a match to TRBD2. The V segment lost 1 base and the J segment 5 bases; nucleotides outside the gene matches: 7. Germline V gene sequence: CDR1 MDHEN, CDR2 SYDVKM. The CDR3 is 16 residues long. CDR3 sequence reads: CASSLFSGGENNEQFF. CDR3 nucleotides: TGTGCCAGCAGTTTATTTTCCGGGGGGGAAAACAATGAGCAGTTCTTC.

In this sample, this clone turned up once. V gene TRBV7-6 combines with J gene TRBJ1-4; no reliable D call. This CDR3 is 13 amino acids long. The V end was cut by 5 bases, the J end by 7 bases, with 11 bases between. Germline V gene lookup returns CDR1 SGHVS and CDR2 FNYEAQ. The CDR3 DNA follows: TGTGCCAGCAGCCGGGGTTGGGGTGAAAAACTGTTTTTT. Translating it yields CASSRGWGEKLFF.

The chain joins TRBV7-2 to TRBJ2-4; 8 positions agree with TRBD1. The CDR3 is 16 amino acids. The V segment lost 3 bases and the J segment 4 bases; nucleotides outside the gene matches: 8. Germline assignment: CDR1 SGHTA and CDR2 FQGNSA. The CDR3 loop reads CASSFSQGAGKNIQYF. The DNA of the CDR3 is TGTGCCAGCAGCTTCAGTCAGGGGGCAGGGAAAAACATTCAGTACTTC.

The CDR3 DNA sequence: TGTGCCAGCAGCGCCCCGGGGGGGGACAATGAGCAGTTCTTC. Residues: CASSAPGGDNEQFF. The chain links TRBV9 to TRBJ2-1; 8 positions agree with TRBD2. CDR3 size: 14 residues. Germline CDR1 and CDR2: SGDLS and YYNGEE. Losses at the gene ends were 3 bases for V and 5 bases for J; bases not matched to a gene: 4.

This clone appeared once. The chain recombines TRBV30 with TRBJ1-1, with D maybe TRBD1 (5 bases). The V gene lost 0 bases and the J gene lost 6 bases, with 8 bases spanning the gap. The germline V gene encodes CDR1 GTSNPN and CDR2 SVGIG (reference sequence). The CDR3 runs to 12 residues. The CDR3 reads CAWSVDSPEAFF. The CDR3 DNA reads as TGTGCCTGGAGTGTCGACAGTCCTGAAGCTTTCTTT.

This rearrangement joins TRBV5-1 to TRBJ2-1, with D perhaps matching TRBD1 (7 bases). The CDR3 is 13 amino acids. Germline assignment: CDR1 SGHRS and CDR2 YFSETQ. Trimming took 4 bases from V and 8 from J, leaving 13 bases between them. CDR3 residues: CASSDRDSDEQFF. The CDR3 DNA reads TGCGCCAGCAGCGACAGGGACTCTGATGAGCAGTTCTTC.

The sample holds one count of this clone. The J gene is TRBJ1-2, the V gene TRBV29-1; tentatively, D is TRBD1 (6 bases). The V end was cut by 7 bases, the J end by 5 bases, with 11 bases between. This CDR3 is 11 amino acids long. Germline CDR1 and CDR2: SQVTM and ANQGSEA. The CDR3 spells CSGTGSYGYTF. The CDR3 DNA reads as TGCAGCGGCACAGGGAGTTATGGCTACACCTTC. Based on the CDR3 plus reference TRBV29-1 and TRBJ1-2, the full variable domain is SAVISQKPSRDICQRGTSLTIQCQVDSQVTMMFWYRQQPGQSLTLIATANQGSEATYESGFVIDKFPISRPNLTFSTLTVSNMSPEDSSIYLCSGTGSYGYTFGSGTRLTVV.

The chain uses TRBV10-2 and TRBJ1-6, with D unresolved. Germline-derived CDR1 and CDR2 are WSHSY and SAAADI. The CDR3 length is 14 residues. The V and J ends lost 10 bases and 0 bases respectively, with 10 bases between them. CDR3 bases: TGCGCCACCACAGCTGGCTCCTATAATTCACCCCTCCACTTT. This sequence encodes CATTAGSYNSPLHF.

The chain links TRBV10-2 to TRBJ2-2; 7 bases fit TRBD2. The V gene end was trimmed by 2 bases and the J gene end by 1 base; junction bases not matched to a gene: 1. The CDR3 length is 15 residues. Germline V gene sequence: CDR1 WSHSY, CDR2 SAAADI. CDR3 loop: CASSESGVNTGELFF. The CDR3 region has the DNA TGCGCCAGCAGTGAGAGCGGGGTGAACACCGGGGAGCTGTTTTTT.

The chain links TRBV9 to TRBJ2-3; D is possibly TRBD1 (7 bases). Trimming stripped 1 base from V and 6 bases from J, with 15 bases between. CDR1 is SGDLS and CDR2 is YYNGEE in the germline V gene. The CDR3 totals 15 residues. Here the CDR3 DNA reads TGTGCCAGCAGCGTAATGGAGGGGACAGTGGATACGCAGTATTTT. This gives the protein CASSVMEGTVDTQYF. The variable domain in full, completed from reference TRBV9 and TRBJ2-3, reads DSGVTQTPKHLITATGQRVTLRCSPRSGDLSVYWYQQSLDQGLQFLIQYYNGEERAKGNILERFSAQQFPDLHSELNLSSLELGDSALYFCASSVMEGTVDTQYFGPGTRLTVL.

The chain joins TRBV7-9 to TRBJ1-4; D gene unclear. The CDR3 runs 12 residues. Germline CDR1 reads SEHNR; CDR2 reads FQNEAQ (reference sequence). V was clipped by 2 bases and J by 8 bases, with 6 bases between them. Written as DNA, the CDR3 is TGTGCCAGCAGCTTAACGGGGGAAAAACTGTTTTTT. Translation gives CASSLTGEKLFF. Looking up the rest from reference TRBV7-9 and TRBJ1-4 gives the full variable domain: DTGVSQNPRHKITKRGQNVTFRCDPISEHNRLYWYRQTLGQGPEFLTYFQNEAQLEKSRLLSDRFSAERPKGSFSTLEIQRTEQGDSAMYLCASSLTGEKLFFGSGTQLSVL.

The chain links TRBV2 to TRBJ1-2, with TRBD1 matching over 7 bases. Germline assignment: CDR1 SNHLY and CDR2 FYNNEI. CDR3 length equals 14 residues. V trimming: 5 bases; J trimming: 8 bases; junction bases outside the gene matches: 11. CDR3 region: CASSPRQGREGYTF. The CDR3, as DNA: TGTGCCAGCAGTCCGCGACAGGGTCGAGAAGGCTACACCTTC.

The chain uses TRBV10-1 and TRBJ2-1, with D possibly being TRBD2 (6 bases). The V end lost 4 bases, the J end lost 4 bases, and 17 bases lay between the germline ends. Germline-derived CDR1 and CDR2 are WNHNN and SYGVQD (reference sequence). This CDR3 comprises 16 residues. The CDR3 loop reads CASSGSLGGTYNEQFF. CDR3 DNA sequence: TGCGCCAGCAGTGGTTCCCTCGGCGGGACTTACAATGAGCAGTTCTTC.